This is a list of T cell receptor beta chains from one sample in a study of blood T cell repertoires in COVID-19. This table comes from immunoSEQ multiplex PCR, and its TCRdb copy is limited to in-frame clones, with some not included. The sample yields some 210,000 clones, approximately 80% seen once. Material: PBMCs or T cells enriched from blood (not recorded which). The receptors were gathered from a man aged 40-49 years who had recovered from COVID-19. Each CDR3 is given with its conserved first and last residue. The D gene is left open where the match is weak. Clone size is shown for a subset of rows, as once, few, many or a class of expanded clone.

>-|TRBD1|TRBV6-6|TRBJ1-3
TGTGCCAGCAGTTACGTGAAGGGACAGGGAAGTAACACCATATATTTT
CASSYVKGQGSNTIYF
>-|-|TRBV4-2|TRBJ2-3
TGTGCCAGCAGCCAAGGTCTCCTGGATACGCAGTATTTT
CASSQGLLDTQYF
>-|TRBD2|TRBV4-1|TRBJ2-2
TGCGCCAGCAGACTTACTAGCGGGAACACCGGGGAGCTGTTTTTT
CASRLTSGNTGELFF
>-|-|TRBV24-1|TRBJ1-5
TGTGCCACCAGTGAACAGAATCAGCCCCAGCATTTT
CATSEQNQPQHF
>-|-|TRBV7-8|TRBJ1-1
TGTGCCAGCAGCCCCCGGGGGTCTAGGAACACTGAAGCTTTCTTT
CASSPRGSRNTEAFF
>-|TRBD2|TRBV5-1|TRBJ2-3
TGCGCCAGCACCCCAGGGACTAGCGGACTCACAGATACGCAGTATTTT
CASTPGTSGLTDTQYF
>-|TRBD2|TRBV29-1|TRBJ2-2
TGCAGCGCCCAAGGGACTAGCGGAGTCACCGGGGAGCTGTTTTTT
CSAQGTSGVTGELFF
>-|-|TRBV2|TRBJ1-5
TGTGCCAGCAGGGGTGGGGGCTCTAGCAATCAGCCCCAGCATTTT
CASRGGGSSNQPQHF
>few|TRBD2|TRBV18|TRBJ2-7
TGTGCCAGCTCACCTCCCACTAGCGGGTGGCAGTACTTC
CASSPPTSGWQYF
>-|-|TRBV18|TRBJ1-1
TGTGCCAGCTCAAAGTCCGGAGTGAACACTGAAGCTTTCTTT
CASSKSGVNTEAFF
>-|TRBD2|TRBV2|TRBJ2-7
TGTGCCAGCCGAGCGGCAGCGGGAGGGCCAAGGGAGCAGTACTTC
CASRAAAGGPREQYF
>-|TRBD1|TRBV5-1|TRBJ2-7
TGCGCCAGCAGCTTGGGGTTTGGGACAGGTTACGAGCAGTACTTC
CASSLGFGTGYEQYF